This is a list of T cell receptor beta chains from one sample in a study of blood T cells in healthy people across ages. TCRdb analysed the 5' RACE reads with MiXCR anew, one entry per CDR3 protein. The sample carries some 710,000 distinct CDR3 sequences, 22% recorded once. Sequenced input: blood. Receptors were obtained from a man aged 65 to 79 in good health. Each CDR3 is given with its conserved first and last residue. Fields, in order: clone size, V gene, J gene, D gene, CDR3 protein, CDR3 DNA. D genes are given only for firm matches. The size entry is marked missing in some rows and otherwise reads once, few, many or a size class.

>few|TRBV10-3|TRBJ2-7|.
CAISEGQPYEQYF
TGTGCCATCAGTGAAGGGCAACCTTACGAGCAGTACTTC
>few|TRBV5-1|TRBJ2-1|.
CASSLRQGRNEQFF
TGCGCCAGCAGCTTGAGGCAGGGGCGAAATGAGCAGTTCTTC
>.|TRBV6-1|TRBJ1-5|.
CASRPWEGVLNQPQHF
TGTGCCAGCAGGCCCTGGGAGGGCGTCCTTAATCAGCCCCAGCATTTT
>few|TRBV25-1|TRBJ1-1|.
CASSAPGEYTEAFF
TGTGCCAGCAGTGCTCCAGGGGAGTACACTGAAGCTTTCTTT
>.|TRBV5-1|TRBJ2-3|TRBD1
CASSLPQGAGHTQYF
TGCGCCAGCAGCTTGCCCCAGGGGGCCGGACATACGCAGTATTTT
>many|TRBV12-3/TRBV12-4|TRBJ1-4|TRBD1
CASSGTGNEKLFF
TGTGCCAGCAGTGGGACAGGGAATGAAAAACTGTTTTTT
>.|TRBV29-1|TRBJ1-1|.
CSSNGWEEAFF
TGCAGCTCCAATGGATGGGAGGAAGCTTTCTTT
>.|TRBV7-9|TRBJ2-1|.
CASSAEGRKLDEQFF
TGTGCCAGCAGCGCCGAGGGACGGAAGCTCGATGAGCAGTTCTTC
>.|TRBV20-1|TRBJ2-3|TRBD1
CSAGTGVRGTDTQYF
TGCAGTGCTGGGACAGGCGTGCGGGGCACAGATACGCAGTATTTT
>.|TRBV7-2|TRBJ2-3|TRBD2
CASSPAGTSGTDTQYF
TGTGCCAGCAGCCCCGCCGGGACTAGCGGCACAGATACGCAGTATTTT
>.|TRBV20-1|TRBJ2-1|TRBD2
CSAPRTSGYNEQFF
TGCAGTGCTCCTCGGACTAGCGGGTACAATGAGCAGTTCTTC
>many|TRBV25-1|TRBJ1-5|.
CASSERGSQPQHF
TGTGCCAGCAGTGAGAGGGGAAGTCAGCCCCAGCATTTT